These 14 T cell receptor beta chains came from one sample sequenced in a study of brain metastases from non-small cell lung cancer. Generated by immunoSEQ multiplex PCR, the TCRdb table keeps only in-frame clones and is missing some. Here the sample spans roughly 2,100 clones, almost 85% being singletons. The sequencing input was primary lung tumor tissue. These receptors originate from a donor aged 40 or older with non-small cell lung cancer.

The chain recombines TRBV3-1 (or the pseudogene TRBV3-2) with TRBJ1-1; possible D gene TRBD1, 6 bases. The CDR3 loop spans 15 amino acids. V dropped 4 bases and J dropped 5 bases, with 17 bases sitting between them. Germline CDR1 reads LGHDT; CDR2 reads YNNKEL (reference sequence). The chain's CDR3 is CASSPQVGGGTEAFF. CDR3 in DNA: TGTGCCAGCAGCCCGCAAGTAGGAGGGGGGACTGAAGCTTTCTTT.

The chain employs TRBV7-9 and TRBJ2-3; weak D call: TRBD2 (6 bases). The germline CDR1 and CDR2 sequences are SEHNR and FQNEAQ (reference sequence). This CDR3 contains 17 residues. Between the trimmed V and J ends, which lost 5 bases and 4 bases, there was a span of 22 bases. CDR3 bases: TGTGCCAGCAGCGGTGGCCCGGGACTCCAACGCTCAGATACGCAGTATTTT. It is translated as CASSGGPGLQRSDTQYF.

The V and J genes are TRBV5-1 and TRBJ2-5; D gene ambiguous. The V and J ends lost 2 bases and 0 bases respectively, with 8 bases between them. This CDR3 has 14 residues. Germline-derived CDR1 and CDR2 are SGHRS and YFSETQ. The DNA of the CDR3 is TGCGCCAGCAGCTTTTTAGGGTACCAAGAGACCCAGTACTTC. It specifies CASSFLGYQETQYF.

On this clone itself: Its ends do not fully match the called genes, so a read error is possible. The gene calls are TRBV6-5 and TRBJ1-6, with D possibly TRBD1 on 6 matching bases. The CDR3 consists of 14 residues. Germline loops: CDR1 MNHEY, CDR2 SVGAGI. The CDR3 spells CASSFRGAGSPLYF. The CDR3 region has the DNA TGTGCCAGCAGTTTCAGGGGAGCAGGATCACCCCTCTACTTT.

This chain joins TRBV12-3 or TRBV12-4 and TRBJ2-7; maybe TRBD2 (5 bases). The CDR3 has 11 residues. V lost 7 bases, J lost 7 bases, and 11 bases lay in between. CDR3 bases: TGTGCCAGCACCGCGGGTGGGGAGCAGTACTTC. It specifies CASTAGGEQYF.

This clone is labeled large. The chain is built from TRBV20-1 and TRBJ1-2, with 7 nucleotides matching TRBD1. The germline V gene encodes CDR1 DFQATT and CDR2 SNEGSKA (reference sequence). With 3 bases clipped from V and 8 bases from J, the junction kept 15 bases outside the gene matches. This CDR3 is built from 15 residues. The CDR3 protein is CSASAAGRTGNGYTF. The CDR3 DNA reads as TGCAGTGCTAGTGCTGCAGGACGGACAGGAAACGGCTACACCTTC.

Comment on this clone: The junction departs from the called germline gene at one end, perhaps through a read error. The chain carries TRBV7-2 and TRBJ1-2; 7 bases map to TRBD1. This CDR3 spans 15 amino acids. Looked up from germline, CDR1 is SGHTA and CDR2 is FQGNSA. CDR3 sequence (DNA): TGTGCCAGCAGCTTAGACAACAGGGGTTCGGGAGGCTACATCTTC. Translating gives CASSLDNRGSGGYIF. The complete variable domain, with remaining parts taken from reference TRBV7-2 and TRBJ1-2, reads GAGVSQSPSNKVTEKGKDVELRCDPISGHTALYWYRQSLGQGLEFLIYFQGNSAPDKSGLPSDRFSAERTGGSVSTLTIQRTQQEDSAVYLCASSLDNRGSGGYIFGSGTRLTVV.

Notes on this clone: The same CDR3 also results from other DNA sequences found in this sample. The CDR3 DNA follows: TGTGCCAGCTCCGGACCATCTGAAGAGACCCAGTACTTC. It codes for CASSGPSEETQYF. J is TRBJ2-5 and V is TRBV19; D not certain. V was pared by 9 bases and J by 3 bases, with 14 bases between. This CDR3 has 13 residues. Germline V gene sequence: CDR1 LNHDA, CDR2 SQIVND (reference sequence).

The rearrangement joins TRBV20-1 to TRBJ2-2; a possible D gene is TRBD2 (6 bases). The CDR3 covers 16 residues. From germline, CDR1 is DFQATT and CDR2 SNEGSKA (reference sequence). Trimming removed 3 bases from V and 2 bases from J, with 16 bases in between. In nucleotides, the CDR3 is TGCAGTGCTAGTGTTTCTAGCGCAGTTAACACCGGGGAGCTGTTTTTT. Amino acid sequence: CSASVSSAVNTGELFF.

The chain couples TRBV28 to TRBJ1-4; 7 bases map to TRBD1. Germline V gene data show CDR1 as MDHEN and CDR2 as SYDVKM. The junction had 13 bases not matched to a gene; V was cut back by 10 bases and J by 5 bases. CDR3 length equals 15 residues. The CDR3 sequence: CATLGADRRNEKLFF. The CDR3, as DNA: TGTGCCACTTTGGGCGCGGACAGGAGAAATGAAAAACTGTTTTTT.

This chain links TRBV11-3 with TRBJ2-1; D unresolved. Germline loops: CDR1 SGHNT, CDR2 YENEEA. This CDR3 comprises 13 residues. V lost 3 bases and J lost 5, with 8 bases in between. The CDR3 sequence is CASSFRLNNEQFF. For the CDR3, the DNA is TGTGCCAGCAGCTTCCGACTTAACAATGAGCAGTTCTTC.

The chain uses TRBV5-1 and TRBJ1-4; no clear D gene. V lost 3 bases, J lost 1 base, and 10 bases lay in between. The CDR3 is made up of 15 amino acids. CDR1 is SGHRS, CDR2 YFSETQ, per germline. CDR3 DNA sequence: TGCGCCAGCAGCTCCTCTAGTGTAACTAATGAAAAACTGTTTTTT. Its protein product is CASSSSSVTNEKLFF.

The V call is TRBV10-3, the J call TRBJ2-1; TRBD2 agrees at 8 bases. J lost 7 bases, V lost 0 bases, and 8 bases had no gene match. CDR1 ENHRY and CDR2 SYGVKD come from the germline V gene. The CDR3 has 16 residues. The CDR3 nucleotides read TGTGCCATCAGTGAGTCGATGGCGGGAGGACCTAATGAGCAGTTCTTC. Translation gives CAISESMAGGPNEQFF.

This chain joins TRBV24-1 and TRBJ2-2; 11 bases line up with TRBD2. CDR1 KGHDR and CDR2 SFDVKD come from the germline V gene. The length of the CDR3 is 16 residues. V dropped 4 bases and J dropped 4; count of bases not matched to a gene: 4. This CDR3 is CATSDIGLAGTGELFF. The CDR3 DNA follows: TGTGCCACCAGTGACATTGGACTAGCGGGCACCGGGGAGCTGTTTTTT.